This T cell receptor beta chain was sequenced in a study of T cell responses to AZD1222 COVID-19 vaccine. Study overall: Researchers grouped second doses given at about 4 or about 12 weeks into one pool.

Germline CDR1 and CDR2: MDHEN and SYDVKM. The length of the CDR3 is 14 residues. V lost 5 bases to trimming and J lost 0 bases, with 10 bases between them. Sequencing used immunoSEQ multiplex PCR; TCRdb keeps in-frame clones, though not all of them. The sample has tens of thousands of clones, approximately 91% seen once; the top ten hold roughly 19%. With regard to this clone: Its target is not known.

Points from the study as a whole: Baseline serostatus was positive in only a handful of AZD1222 recipients. Regions 160-218 and 743-854 held dominance among vaccine-associated CD4 TCRs, which spanned spike.

Sequencing was performed on peripheral blood, taken on day 0 of AZD1222 vaccination. The J gene is TRBJ1-1, the V gene TRBV28, with a tentative D call TRBD1 (5 bases). This receptor was identified in an adult in good health. The CDR3 loop is CASSPGHMNTEAFF. CDR3 coding DNA: TGTGCCAGCAGTCCCGGACACATGAACACTGAAGCTTTCTTT.